This is a list of T cell receptor beta chains from one sample in a study of early T cells in non-severe SARS-CoV-2 infection. Using its own MiXCR run on the 5' RACE reads, TCRdb lists one record per CDR3 protein. The sample records some 30,000 distinct CDR3 sequences, 4.5% being singletons. The sample taken for sequencing was whole blood. These receptors all stem from an adult who was a healthcare worker with PCR-confirmed SARS-CoV-2 infection or an uninfected control (not recorded which). Both conserved end residues are part of each CDR3. The order of the fields is CDR3 DNA, CDR3 protein, V gene, J gene, D gene, clone size. A D gene is named only where the DNA matches it firmly. Clone size, where shown, is once, few, many, or a class for clones that have expanded.

CDR3 DNA: TGTGCCAGCAACACCGGGACTTTCTCCTACGAGCAGTACTTC
CDR3 protein: CASNTGTFSYEQYF
V gene: TRBV6-2/TRBV6-3
J gene: TRBJ2-7
D gene: NA
clone size: many

CDR3 DNA: TGTGCCAGCAGTTACGTAGGCACAGATACGCAGTATTTT
CDR3 protein: CASSYVGTDTQYF
V gene: TRBV6-5
J gene: TRBJ2-3
D gene: NA
clone size: few

CDR3 DNA: TGTGCCAGCAGCTTCGAAGGGATCAATCAGCCCCAGCATTTT
CDR3 protein: CASSFEGINQPQHF
V gene: TRBV7-8
J gene: TRBJ1-5
D gene: NA
clone size: many

CDR3 DNA: TGTGCCAGCAGCCAAGAGACAGGGGGCACTGAAGCTTTCTTT
CDR3 protein: CASSQETGGTEAFF
V gene: TRBV3-1
J gene: TRBJ1-1
D gene: TRBD1
clone size: few

CDR3 DNA: TGTGCCACCAGCAGGGATGGGCACGAGCAGTACTTC
CDR3 protein: CATSRDGHEQYF
V gene: TRBV15
J gene: TRBJ2-7
D gene: NA
clone size: NA

CDR3 DNA: TGCAGCGTTTTTACAGGGCCCTCCTACAATGAGCAGTTCTTC
CDR3 protein: CSVFTGPSYNEQFF
V gene: TRBV29-1
J gene: TRBJ2-1
D gene: NA
clone size: many

CDR3 DNA: TGTGCCAGCAGTTACTTTGCCGGGGAGCTGTTTTTT
CDR3 protein: CASSYFAGELFF
V gene: TRBV6-2/TRBV6-3
J gene: TRBJ2-2
D gene: NA
clone size: NA

CDR3 DNA: TGTGCCAGCAGCCGTGGAGGGGCGGGGTCCCTTGACGAGCAGTACTTC
CDR3 protein: CASSRGGAGSLDEQYF
V gene: TRBV7-8
J gene: TRBJ2-7
D gene: NA
clone size: few

CDR3 DNA: TGTGCCAGCAGCCAAGGTAGTAGCGGGGCCGACTCCTACAATGAGCAGTTCTTC
CDR3 protein: CASSQGSSGADSYNEQFF
V gene: TRBV4-2
J gene: TRBJ2-1
D gene: TRBD2
clone size: few

CDR3 DNA: TGTGCCTGGAAGGGCTCTGGAAACACCATATATTTT
CDR3 protein: CAWKGSGNTIYF
V gene: TRBV30
J gene: TRBJ1-3
D gene: NA
clone size: many

CDR3 DNA: TGCGCCAGCAGCTTGGAGGGGACAGGGAGGGCTTCGGACGAGCAGTACTTC
CDR3 protein: CASSLEGTGRASDEQYF
V gene: TRBV5-1
J gene: TRBJ2-7
D gene: TRBD1
clone size: many

CDR3 DNA: TGTGCCAGCAGTGACCGGACAGGCCACGACACCATATATTTT
CDR3 protein: CASSDRTGHDTIYF
V gene: TRBV2
J gene: TRBJ1-3
D gene: TRBD1
clone size: many

CDR3 DNA: TGTGCCAGCAGTTTCGGGGGTCGGGGCTACACCTTC
CDR3 protein: CASSFGGRGYTF
V gene: TRBV12-3/TRBV12-4
J gene: TRBJ1-2
D gene: NA
clone size: many

CDR3 DNA: TGTGCCAGCAGCTTAGGACTAGCGCACAGCCAAGAGACCCAGTACTTC
CDR3 protein: CASSLGLAHSQETQYF
V gene: TRBV11-2
J gene: TRBJ2-5
D gene: TRBD2
clone size: few

CDR3 DNA: TGCAGTGCTAGGACTAGCGGGGCCGGGAATGAGCAGTTCTTC
CDR3 protein: CSARTSGAGNEQFF
V gene: TRBV20-1
J gene: TRBJ2-1
D gene: TRBD2
clone size: many

CDR3 DNA: TGTGCCACCAGTAGGCGGGGGGCAGGGGATACGCAGTATTTT
CDR3 protein: CATSRRGAGDTQYF
V gene: TRBV15
J gene: TRBJ2-3
D gene: TRBD2
clone size: many

CDR3 DNA: TGCAGTGCTAGAGTAAATCAGGGGTCTGATCAGCCCCAGCATTTT
CDR3 protein: CSARVNQGSDQPQHF
V gene: TRBV20-1
J gene: TRBJ1-5
D gene: NA
clone size: many

CDR3 DNA: TGTGCCAGCAACAGGCAGGGGGCTGAAAAACTGTTTTTT
CDR3 protein: CASNRQGAEKLFF
V gene: TRBV2
J gene: TRBJ1-4
D gene: TRBD1
clone size: many

CDR3 DNA: TGCGCCAGCAGCCAAGGGTACAGGGGGCCCACTCGTAACTATGGCTACACCTTC
CDR3 protein: CASSQGYRGPTRNYGYTF
V gene: TRBV4-1
J gene: TRBJ1-2
D gene: TRBD1
clone size: many

CDR3 DNA: TGCGCCAGCAGCCCGACAGGGGTTGGCCAGCCCCAGCATTTT
CDR3 protein: CASSPTGVGQPQHF
V gene: TRBV5-1
J gene: TRBJ1-5
D gene: TRBD1
clone size: many

CDR3 DNA: TGCGCCAGCAGCCTACGGACAGGGGCCGTGGCCTACAATGAGCAGTTCTTC
CDR3 protein: CASSLRTGAVAYNEQFF
V gene: TRBV4-1
J gene: TRBJ2-1
D gene: TRBD1
clone size: few

CDR3 DNA: TGTGCCAGCAGCTCCCCGGCAGGACCGAACACTGAAGCTTTCTTT
CDR3 protein: CASSSPAGPNTEAFF
V gene: TRBV6-5
J gene: TRBJ1-1
D gene: NA
clone size: many

CDR3 DNA: TGTGCCAGCATGTCGGCGGCGGGGGTCACAGATACGCAGTATTTT
CDR3 protein: CASMSAAGVTDTQYF
V gene: TRBV2
J gene: TRBJ2-3
D gene: TRBD2
clone size: NA

CDR3 DNA: TGTGCCAGCAGCCATGAGGGCCTCACTGAAGCTTTCTTT
CDR3 protein: CASSHEGLTEAFF
V gene: TRBV3-1
J gene: TRBJ1-1
D gene: NA
clone size: many

CDR3 DNA: TGTGCCAGCTCATCCCGCCTGAGCGGGGCCTACGAGCAGTACTTC
CDR3 protein: CASSSRLSGAYEQYF
V gene: TRBV18
J gene: TRBJ2-7
D gene: TRBD2
clone size: few

CDR3 DNA: TGCGCCAGCAGCCAAGAGCGGGGGGGATACCAAGAGACCCAGTACTTC
CDR3 protein: CASSQERGGYQETQYF
V gene: TRBV4-1
J gene: TRBJ2-5
D gene: TRBD2
clone size: many

CDR3 DNA: TGCGCCAGCAGCCCCCAAATAAACACTGAAGCTTTCTTT
CDR3 protein: CASSPQINTEAFF
V gene: TRBV5-1
J gene: TRBJ1-1
D gene: NA
clone size: NA

CDR3 DNA: TGTGCCAGCAGTGTGACAGGGGGAACCTACGAGCAGTACTTC
CDR3 protein: CASSVTGGTYEQYF
V gene: TRBV25-1
J gene: TRBJ2-7
D gene: TRBD1
clone size: few

CDR3 DNA: TGTGCCAGCAGCTTGGGGGATAGCTCCTACAATGAGCAGTTCTTC
CDR3 protein: CASSLGDSSYNEQFF
V gene: TRBV7-8
J gene: TRBJ2-1
D gene: NA
clone size: many